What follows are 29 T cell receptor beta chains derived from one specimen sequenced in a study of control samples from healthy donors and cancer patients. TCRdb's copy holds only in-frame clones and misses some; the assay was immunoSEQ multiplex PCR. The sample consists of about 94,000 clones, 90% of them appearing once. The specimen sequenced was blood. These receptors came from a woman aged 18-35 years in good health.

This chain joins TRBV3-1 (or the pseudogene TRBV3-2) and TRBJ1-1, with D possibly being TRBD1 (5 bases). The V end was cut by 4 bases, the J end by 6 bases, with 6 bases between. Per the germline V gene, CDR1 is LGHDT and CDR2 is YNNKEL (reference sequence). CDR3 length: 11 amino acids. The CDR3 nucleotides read TGTGCCAGCAGCCGGGGGGCTGAAGCTTTCTTT. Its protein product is CASSRGAEAFF.

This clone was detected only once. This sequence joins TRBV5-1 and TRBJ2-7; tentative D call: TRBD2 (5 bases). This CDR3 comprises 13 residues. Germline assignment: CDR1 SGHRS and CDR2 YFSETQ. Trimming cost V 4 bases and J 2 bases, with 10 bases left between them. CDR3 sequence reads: CASSPDFTYEQYF. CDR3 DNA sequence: TGCGCCAGCAGCCCGGACTTTACCTACGAGCAGTACTTC.

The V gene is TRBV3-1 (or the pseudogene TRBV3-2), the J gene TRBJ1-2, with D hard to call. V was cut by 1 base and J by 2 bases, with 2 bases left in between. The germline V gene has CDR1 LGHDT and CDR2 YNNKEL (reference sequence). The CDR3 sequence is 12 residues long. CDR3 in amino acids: CASSQGNYGYTF. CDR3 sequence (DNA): TGTGCCAGCAGCCAAGGGAACTATGGCTACACCTTC.

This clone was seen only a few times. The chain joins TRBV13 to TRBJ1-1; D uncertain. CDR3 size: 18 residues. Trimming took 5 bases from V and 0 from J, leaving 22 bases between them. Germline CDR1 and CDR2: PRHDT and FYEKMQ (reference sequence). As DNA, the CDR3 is TGTGCCAGCAGCCATACCCGGGAGATGTTTAACATGAACACTGAAGCTTTCTTT. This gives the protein CASSHTREMFNMNTEAFF.

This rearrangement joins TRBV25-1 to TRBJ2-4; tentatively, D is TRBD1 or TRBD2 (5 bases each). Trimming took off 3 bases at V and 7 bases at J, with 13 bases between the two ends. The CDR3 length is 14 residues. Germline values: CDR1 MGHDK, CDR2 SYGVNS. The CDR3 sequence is CASSEGTDDNIQYF. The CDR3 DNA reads TGTGCCAGCAGTGAGGGGACCGACGACAACATTCAGTACTTC.

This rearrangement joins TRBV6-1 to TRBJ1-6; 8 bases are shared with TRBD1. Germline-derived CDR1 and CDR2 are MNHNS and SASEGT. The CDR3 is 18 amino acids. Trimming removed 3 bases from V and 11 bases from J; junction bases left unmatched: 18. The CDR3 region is CASSEKKTGATGRTPLHF. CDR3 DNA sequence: TGTGCCAGCAGTGAGAAAAAGACAGGGGCCACGGGCCGGACACCCCTCCACTTT.

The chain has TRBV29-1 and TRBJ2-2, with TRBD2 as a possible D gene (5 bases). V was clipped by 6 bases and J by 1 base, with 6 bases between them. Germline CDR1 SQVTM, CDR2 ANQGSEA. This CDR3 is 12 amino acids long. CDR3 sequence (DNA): TGCAGCGTGGGGAGGAACACCGGGGAGCTGTTTTTT. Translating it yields CSVGRNTGELFF.

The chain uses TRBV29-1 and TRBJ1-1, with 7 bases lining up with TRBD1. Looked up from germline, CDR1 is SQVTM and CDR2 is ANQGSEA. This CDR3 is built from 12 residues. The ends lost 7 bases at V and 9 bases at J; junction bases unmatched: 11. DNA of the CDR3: TGCAGCGCCCAAAGGTTGACAGGGCAAGCTTTCTTT. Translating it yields CSAQRLTGQAFF.

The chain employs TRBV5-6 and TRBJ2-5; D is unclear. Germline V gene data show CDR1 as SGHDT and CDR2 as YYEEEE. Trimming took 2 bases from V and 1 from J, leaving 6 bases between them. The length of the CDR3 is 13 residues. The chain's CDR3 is CASSLKGQETQYF. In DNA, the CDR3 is TGTGCCAGCAGCTTAAAAGGCCAAGAGACCCAGTACTTC.

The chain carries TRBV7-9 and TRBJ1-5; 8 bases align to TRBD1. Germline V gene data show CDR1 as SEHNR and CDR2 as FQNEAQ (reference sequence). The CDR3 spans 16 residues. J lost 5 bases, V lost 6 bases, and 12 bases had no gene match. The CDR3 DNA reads TGTGCCAGCAGTCCGGGAAAGGACAGGGCGGATCAGCCCCAGCATTTT. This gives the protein CASSPGKDRADQPQHF.

In nucleotides, the CDR3 is TGTGCCAGCAGCTTAACCACCTCCACAGTACATGGCTACACCTTC. Encoded protein: CASSLTTSTVHGYTF. The V and J genes are TRBV7-3 and TRBJ1-2; D gene unclear. The germline V and J ends were trimmed by 0 bases and 6 bases, with 14 bases remaining between them. The germline CDR1 and CDR2 sequences are SGHTA and FQGTGA. The CDR3 extends over 15 amino acids.

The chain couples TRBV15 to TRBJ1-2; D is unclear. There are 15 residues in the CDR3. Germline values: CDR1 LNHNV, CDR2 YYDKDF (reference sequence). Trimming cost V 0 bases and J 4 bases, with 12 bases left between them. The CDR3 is CATSRDLADPYGYTF. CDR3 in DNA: TGTGCCACCAGCAGAGATCTGGCCGACCCCTATGGCTACACCTTC.

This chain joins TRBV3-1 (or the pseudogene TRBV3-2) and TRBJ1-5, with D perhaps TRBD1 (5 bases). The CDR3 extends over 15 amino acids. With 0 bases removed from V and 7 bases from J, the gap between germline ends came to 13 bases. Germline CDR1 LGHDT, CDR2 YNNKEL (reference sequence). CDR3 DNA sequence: TGTGCCAGCAGCCAAGATGGGGAGGGGCGACAGCCCCAGCATTTT. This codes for CASSQDGEGRQPQHF.

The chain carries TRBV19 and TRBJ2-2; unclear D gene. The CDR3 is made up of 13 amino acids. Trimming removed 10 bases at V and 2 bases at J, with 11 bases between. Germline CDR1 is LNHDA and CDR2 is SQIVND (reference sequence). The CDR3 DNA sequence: TGTGCCACAGCGCACCTTAACACCGGGGAGCTGTTTTTT. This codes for CATAHLNTGELFF.

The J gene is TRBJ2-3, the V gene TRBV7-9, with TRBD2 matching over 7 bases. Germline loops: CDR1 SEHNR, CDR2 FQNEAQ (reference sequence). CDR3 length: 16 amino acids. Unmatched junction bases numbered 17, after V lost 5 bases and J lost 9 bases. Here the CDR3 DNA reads TGTGCCAGCAGCCCGGGGAGCGGGGTCACCCCTAGGACGCAGTATTTT. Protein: CASSPGSGVTPRTQYF.

The DNA for the CDR3 is TGTGCCAGCAGCCCCCCTAGACAGGCTAGCTCTGGGGCCAACGTCCTGACTTTC. This translates into CASSPPRQASSGANVLTF. The genes are TRBV5-4 and TRBJ2-6; D is possibly TRBD1 (6 bases). Germline CDR1 SGHNT, CDR2 YYREEE (reference sequence). V dropped 4 bases and J dropped 0 bases, with 17 bases sitting between them. This CDR3 comprises 18 residues.

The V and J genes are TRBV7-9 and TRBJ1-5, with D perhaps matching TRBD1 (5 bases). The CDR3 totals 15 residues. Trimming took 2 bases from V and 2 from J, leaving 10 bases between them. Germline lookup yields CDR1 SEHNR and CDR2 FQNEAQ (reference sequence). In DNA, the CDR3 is TGTGCCAGCAGCTTATCTGGGGCCGGCAATCAGCCCCAGCATTTT. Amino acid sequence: CASSLSGAGNQPQHF.

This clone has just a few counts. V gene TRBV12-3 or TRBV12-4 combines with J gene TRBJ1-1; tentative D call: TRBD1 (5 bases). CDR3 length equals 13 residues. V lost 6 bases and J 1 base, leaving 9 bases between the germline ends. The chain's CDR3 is CASSLTENTEAFF. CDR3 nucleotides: TGTGCCAGCAGCCTGACAGAGAACACTGAAGCTTTCTTT.

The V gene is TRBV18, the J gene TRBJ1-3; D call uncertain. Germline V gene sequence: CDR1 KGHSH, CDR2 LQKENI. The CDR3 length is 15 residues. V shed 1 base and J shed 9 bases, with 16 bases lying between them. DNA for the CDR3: TGTGCCAGCTCACCACGGCATGACGATGGTAGCACCATATATTTT. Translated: CASSPRHDDGSTIYF.

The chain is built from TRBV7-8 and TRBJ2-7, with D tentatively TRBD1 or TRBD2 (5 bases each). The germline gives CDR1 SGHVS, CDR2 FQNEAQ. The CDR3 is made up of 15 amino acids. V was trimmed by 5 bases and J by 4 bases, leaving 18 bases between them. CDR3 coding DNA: TGTGCCAGCAGCCCCCGGGACGCCCTTGGGTACGAGCAGTACTTC. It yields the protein CASSPRDALGYEQYF.

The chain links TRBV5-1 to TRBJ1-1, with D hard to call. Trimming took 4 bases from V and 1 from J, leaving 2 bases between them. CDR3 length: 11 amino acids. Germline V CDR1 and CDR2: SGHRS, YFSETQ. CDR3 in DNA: TGCGCCAGCAGCGGGAACACTGAAGCTTTCTTT. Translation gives CASSGNTEAFF.

This CDR3 reads CASRRGTGGSGANVLTF. DNA of the CDR3: TGCGCCAGTAGAAGAGGGACAGGGGGCTCTGGGGCCAACGTCCTGACTTTC. This chain connects TRBV5-1 to TRBJ2-6; 11 bases match TRBD1. Germline V gene lookup returns CDR1 SGHRS and CDR2 YFSETQ. The CDR3 consists of 17 residues. V trimming: 8 bases; J trimming: 0 bases; junction bases outside the gene matches: 7.

CDR3 amino acids: CASSLFGTDTQYF. CDR3 DNA: TGTGCCAGCAGTTTATTCGGAACAGATACGCAGTATTTT. The rearrangement links TRBV12-3 or TRBV12-4 to TRBJ2-3, with D unclear. The CDR3 covers 13 residues. V lost 2 bases to trimming and J lost 3 bases, with 6 bases between them.

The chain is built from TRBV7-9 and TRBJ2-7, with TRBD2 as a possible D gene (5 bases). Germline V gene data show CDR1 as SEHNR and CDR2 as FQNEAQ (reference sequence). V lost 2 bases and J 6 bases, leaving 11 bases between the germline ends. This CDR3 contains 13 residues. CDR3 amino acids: CASSLPGLSEQYF. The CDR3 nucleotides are TGTGCCAGCAGCTTACCCGGACTCTCCGAGCAGTACTTC.

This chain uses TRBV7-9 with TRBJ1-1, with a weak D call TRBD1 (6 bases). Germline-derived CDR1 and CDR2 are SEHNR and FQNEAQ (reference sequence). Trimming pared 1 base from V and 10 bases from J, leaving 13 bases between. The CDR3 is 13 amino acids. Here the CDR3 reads CASSLVAGVSAFF. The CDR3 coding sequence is TGTGCCAGCAGCTTAGTCGCAGGGGTTTCAGCTTTCTTT.

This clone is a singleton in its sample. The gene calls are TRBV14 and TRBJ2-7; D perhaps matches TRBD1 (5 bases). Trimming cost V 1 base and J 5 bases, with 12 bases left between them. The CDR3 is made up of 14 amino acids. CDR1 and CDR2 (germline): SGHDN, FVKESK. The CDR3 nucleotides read TGTGCCAGCAGCCAAGCACAGGTTAGACACGAGCAGTACTTC. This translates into CASSQAQVRHEQYF.

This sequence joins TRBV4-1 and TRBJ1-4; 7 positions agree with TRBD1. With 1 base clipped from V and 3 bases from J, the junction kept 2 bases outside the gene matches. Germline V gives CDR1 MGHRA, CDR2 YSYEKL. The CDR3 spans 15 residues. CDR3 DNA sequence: TGCGCCAGCAGCCAAGCGACAGGGTCTAATGAAAAACTGTTTTTT. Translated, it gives CASSQATGSNEKLFF.

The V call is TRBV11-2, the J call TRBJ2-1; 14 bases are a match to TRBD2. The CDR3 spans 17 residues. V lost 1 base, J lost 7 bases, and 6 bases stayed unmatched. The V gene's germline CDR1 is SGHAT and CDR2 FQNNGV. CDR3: CASSLARTSGGTNEQFF. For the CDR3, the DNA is TGTGCCAGCAGCTTAGCCCGGACTAGCGGGGGGACGAATGAGCAGTTCTTC.

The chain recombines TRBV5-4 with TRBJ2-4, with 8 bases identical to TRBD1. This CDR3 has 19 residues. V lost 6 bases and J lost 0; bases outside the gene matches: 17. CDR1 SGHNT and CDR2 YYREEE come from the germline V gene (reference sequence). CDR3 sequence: CASIYYPGTGQLAKNIQYF. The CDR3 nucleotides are TGTGCCAGCATCTACTACCCAGGGACAGGCCAACTAGCCAAAAACATTCAGTACTTC.